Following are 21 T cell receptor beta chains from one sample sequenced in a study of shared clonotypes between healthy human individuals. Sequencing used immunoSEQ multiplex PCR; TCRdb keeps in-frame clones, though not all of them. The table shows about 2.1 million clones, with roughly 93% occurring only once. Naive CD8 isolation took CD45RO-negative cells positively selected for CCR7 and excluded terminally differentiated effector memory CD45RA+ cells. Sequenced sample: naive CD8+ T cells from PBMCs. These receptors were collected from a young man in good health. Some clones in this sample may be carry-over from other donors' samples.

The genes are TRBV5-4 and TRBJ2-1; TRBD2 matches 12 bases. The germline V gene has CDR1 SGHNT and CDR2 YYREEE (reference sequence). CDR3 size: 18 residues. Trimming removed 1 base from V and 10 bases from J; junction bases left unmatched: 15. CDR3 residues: CASSLYPLSLAGGGEQFF. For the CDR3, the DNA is TGTGCCAGCAGCTTGTACCCTCTCTCCCTAGCGGGAGGGGGGGAGCAGTTCTTC.

The CDR3 protein is CASSHTPGNEQYF. The CDR3 DNA is TGCGCCAGCAGCCACACGCCGGGAAACGAGCAGTACTTC. V is TRBV4-1 and J is TRBJ2-7; tentative D call: TRBD2 (5 bases). Trimming took off 3 bases at V and 5 bases at J, with 11 bases between the two ends. This CDR3 region has 13 residues. In germline, CDR1 is MGHRA, CDR2 YSYEKL.

DNA for the CDR3: TGTGCCAGCAGCGCGGACAGGACCGGGGAGCTGTTTTTT. Protein sequence: CASSADRTGELFF. The chain recombines TRBV7-8 with TRBJ2-2; 7 bases are shared with TRBD1. Germline V gives CDR1 SGHVS, CDR2 FQNEAQ. V lost 5 bases to trimming and J lost 5 bases; unmatched junction nucleotides: 2. The CDR3 length is 13 residues.

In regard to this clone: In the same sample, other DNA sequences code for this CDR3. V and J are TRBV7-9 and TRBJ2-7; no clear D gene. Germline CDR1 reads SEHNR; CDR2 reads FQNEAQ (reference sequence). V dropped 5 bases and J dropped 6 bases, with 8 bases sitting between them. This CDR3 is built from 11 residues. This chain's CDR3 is CASSPAREQYF. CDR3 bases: TGTGCCAGCAGCCCCGCGCGCGAGCAGTACTTC.

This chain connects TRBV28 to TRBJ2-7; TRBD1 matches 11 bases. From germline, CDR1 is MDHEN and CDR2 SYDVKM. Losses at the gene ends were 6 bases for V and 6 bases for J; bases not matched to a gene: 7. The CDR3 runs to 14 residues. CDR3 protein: CASSQPGQGGEQYF. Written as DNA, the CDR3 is TGTGCCAGCAGCCAACCGGGACAGGGGGGCGAGCAGTACTTC.

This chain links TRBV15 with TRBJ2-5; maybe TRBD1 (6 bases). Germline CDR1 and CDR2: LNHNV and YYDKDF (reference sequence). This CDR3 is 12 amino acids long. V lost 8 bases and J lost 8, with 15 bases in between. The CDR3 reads CATETGTTTQYF. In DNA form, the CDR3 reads TGTGCCACCGAGACGGGGACAACCACCCAGTACTTC.

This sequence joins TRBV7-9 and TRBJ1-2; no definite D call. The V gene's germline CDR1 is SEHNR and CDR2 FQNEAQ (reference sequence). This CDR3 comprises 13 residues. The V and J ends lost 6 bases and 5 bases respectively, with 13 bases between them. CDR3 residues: CASRVDGEYGYTF. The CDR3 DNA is TGTGCCAGCAGAGTCGACGGGGAGTATGGCTACACCTTC.

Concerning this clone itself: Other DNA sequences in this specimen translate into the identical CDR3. CDR3: CASSLGQGSEQYF. CDR3 DNA: TGTGCCAGCAGCTTGGGACAGGGGTCAGAGCAGTACTTC. The rearrangement links TRBV5-6 to TRBJ2-7; 8 nucleotides line up with TRBD1. This CDR3 is built from 13 residues. Looked up from germline, CDR1 is SGHDT and CDR2 is YYEEEE. Trimming cost V 0 bases and J 7 bases; bases outside gene matches: 3.

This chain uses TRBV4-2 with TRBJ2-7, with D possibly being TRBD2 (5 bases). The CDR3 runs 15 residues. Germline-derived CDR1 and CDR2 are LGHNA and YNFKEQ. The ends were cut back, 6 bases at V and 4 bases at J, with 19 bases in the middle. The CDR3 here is CASRASVRVEYEQYF. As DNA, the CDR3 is TGTGCCAGCAGGGCAAGCGTGCGGGTAGAGTACGAGCAGTACTTC.

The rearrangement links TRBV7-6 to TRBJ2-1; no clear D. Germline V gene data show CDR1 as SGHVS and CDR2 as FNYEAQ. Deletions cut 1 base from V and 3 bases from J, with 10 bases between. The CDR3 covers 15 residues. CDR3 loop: CASSLDLSYYNEQFF. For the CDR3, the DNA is TGTGCCAGCAGCTTAGATCTCAGCTACTACAATGAGCAGTTCTTC.

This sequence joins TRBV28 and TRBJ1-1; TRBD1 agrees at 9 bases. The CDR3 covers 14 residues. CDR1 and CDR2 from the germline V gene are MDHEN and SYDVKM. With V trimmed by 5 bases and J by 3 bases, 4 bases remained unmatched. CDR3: CASSTQGAYTEAFF. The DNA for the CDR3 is TGTGCCAGCAGTACACAGGGGGCGTACACTGAAGCTTTCTTT.

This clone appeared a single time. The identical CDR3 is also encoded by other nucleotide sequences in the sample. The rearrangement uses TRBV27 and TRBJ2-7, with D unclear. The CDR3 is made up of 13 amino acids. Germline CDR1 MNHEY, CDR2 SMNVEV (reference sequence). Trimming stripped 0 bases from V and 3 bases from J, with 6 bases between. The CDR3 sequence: CASSLSPIYEQYF. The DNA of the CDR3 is TGTGCCAGCAGTTTATCCCCGATCTACGAGCAGTACTTC.

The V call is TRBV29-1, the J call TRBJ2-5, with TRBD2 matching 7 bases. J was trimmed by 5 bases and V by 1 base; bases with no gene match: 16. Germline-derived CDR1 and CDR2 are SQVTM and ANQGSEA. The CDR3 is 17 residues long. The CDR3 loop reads CSVEVGLADPNPETQYF. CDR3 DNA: TGCAGCGTTGAAGTCGGGCTAGCGGATCCCAATCCCGAGACCCAGTACTTC.

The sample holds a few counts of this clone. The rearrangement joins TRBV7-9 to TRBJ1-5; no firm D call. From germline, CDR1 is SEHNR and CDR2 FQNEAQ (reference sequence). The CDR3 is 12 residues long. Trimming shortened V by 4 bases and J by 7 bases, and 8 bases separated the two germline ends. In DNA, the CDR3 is TGTGCCAGCAGCTACTACTTCCAGCCCCAGCATTTT. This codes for CASSYYFQPQHF.

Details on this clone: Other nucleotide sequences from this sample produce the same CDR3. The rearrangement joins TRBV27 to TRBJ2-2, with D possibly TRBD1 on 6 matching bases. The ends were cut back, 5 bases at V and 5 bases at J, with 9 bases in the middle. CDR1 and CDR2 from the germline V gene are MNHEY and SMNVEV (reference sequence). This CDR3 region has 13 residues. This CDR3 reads CASSLRGTGELFF. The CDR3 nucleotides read TGTGCCAGCAGTCTCAGGGGTACCGGGGAGCTGTTTTTT.

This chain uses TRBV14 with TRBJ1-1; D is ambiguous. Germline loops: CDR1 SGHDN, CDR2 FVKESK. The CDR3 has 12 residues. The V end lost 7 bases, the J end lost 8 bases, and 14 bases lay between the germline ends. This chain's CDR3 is CASNQPGREAFF. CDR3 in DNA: TGTGCCAGCAATCAACCGGGCCGAGAAGCTTTCTTT.

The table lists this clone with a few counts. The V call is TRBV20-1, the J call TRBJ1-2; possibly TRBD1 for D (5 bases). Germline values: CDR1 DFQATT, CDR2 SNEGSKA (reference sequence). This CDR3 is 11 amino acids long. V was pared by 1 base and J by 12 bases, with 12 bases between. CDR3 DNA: TGCAGTGCTAGAGTGAAAGGGGACCACACCTTC. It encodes CSARVKGDHTF.

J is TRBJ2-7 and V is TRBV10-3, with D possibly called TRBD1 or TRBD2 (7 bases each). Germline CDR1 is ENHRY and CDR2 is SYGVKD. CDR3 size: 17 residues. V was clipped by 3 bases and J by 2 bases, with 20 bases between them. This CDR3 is CAISDPGGQVTTYEQYF. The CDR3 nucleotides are TGTGCCATCAGTGATCCGGGAGGACAGGTAACAACCTACGAGCAGTACTTC.

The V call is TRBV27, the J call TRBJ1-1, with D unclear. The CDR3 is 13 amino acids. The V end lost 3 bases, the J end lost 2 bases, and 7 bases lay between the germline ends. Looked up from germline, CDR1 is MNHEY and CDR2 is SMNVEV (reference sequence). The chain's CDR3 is CASSFKVNTEAFF. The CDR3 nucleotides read TGTGCCAGCAGTTTCAAGGTCAACACTGAAGCTTTCTTT.

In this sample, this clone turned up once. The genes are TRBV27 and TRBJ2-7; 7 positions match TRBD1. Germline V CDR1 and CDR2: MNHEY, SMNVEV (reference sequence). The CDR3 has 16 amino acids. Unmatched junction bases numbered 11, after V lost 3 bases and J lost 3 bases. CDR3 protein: CASSLTYGDRDYEQYF. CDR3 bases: TGTGCCAGCAGTTTGACCTATGGGGACAGAGACTACGAGCAGTACTTC.

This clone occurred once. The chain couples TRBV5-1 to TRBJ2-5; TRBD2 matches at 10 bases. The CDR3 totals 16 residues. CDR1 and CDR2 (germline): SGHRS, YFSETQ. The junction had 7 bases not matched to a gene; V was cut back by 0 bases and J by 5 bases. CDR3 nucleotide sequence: TGCGCCAGCAGCTTGGGTCCTAGCGGGAGTGGTGAGACCCAGTACTTC. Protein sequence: CASSLGPSGSGETQYF.